This TCR beta chain comes out of a study of blood T cells in healthy people across ages. Points from the study as a whole: It was the long-lived donors that had more naive CD4+ cells and higher diversity than aged donors.

The second PCR ran about 7 to 12 cycles with a sample-barcoded 5' primer and J-beta primers. TCRdb ran MiXCR on the 5' RACE reads and lists one entry per CDR3 protein. The profile shows 1.5 million to 2 million distinct CDR3 sequences, about 35% of them singletons. CDR1 SGHDT and CDR2 YYEEEE come from the germline V gene. The CDR3 spans 15 residues. This clonotype was counted only a few times. Its antigen is unknown. At one end the junction does not follow the germline gene, possibly because of a read error. Material: blood. This TCR derives from a woman in her thirties in good health. The V gene is TRBV5-6, the J gene TRBJ2-5, with unresolved D. The assigned J gene may be wrong: the sequence end matches TRBJ2-7 better. The CDR3 DNA follows: TGTGTCAGCAGCTCGATTGGTTCTACATCTTACGAGCAGTACTTC. It codes for CVSSSIGSTSYEQYF.